The rows below give T cell receptor beta chains drawn from one sample of a study of blood T cells in healthy people across ages. TCRdb reprocessed the 5' RACE reads via MiXCR and lists one record per CDR3 protein. This sample yields approximately 800,000 distinct CDR3 sequences, of which nearly 60% are seen a single time; around 20% belongs to the top ten. Sequencing was performed on blood. Every receptor here comes from a man between 25 and 39 years old in good health. The CDR3 runs from the conserved cysteine through the conserved F or W. A D gene is named only where the DNA matches it firmly. Clone size, where shown, is once, few, many, or a class for clones that have expanded.

TRBJ2-1 | TRBV12-3/TRBV12-4 | NA | NA | TGTGCCAGCGCGGGTTATGAGCAGTTCTTC | CASAGYEQFF
TRBJ1-2 | TRBV29-1 | NA | NA | TGCAGCGCAGATCCTACAGGCACTAACTATGGCTACACCTTC | CSADPTGTNYGYTF
TRBJ2-1 | TRBV20-1 | few | NA | TGCAGTGCTAGAGATCTCGGCGGCTCCTACAATGAGCAGTTCTTC | CSARDLGGSYNEQFF
TRBJ1-2 | TRBV20-1 | many | NA | TGCAGTGCTAGAGGAGGGGTTGGGGGTGGCTACACCTTC | CSARGGVGGGYTF
TRBJ2-3 | TRBV20-1 | NA | TRBD2 | TGCAGTGCTAGAAGTATGCTAGCGGGAGTCGAGTGGCCCACAGATACGCAGTATTTT | CSARSMLAGVEWPTDTQYF
TRBJ2-5 | TRBV6-2/TRBV6-3 | NA | TRBD2 | TGTGCCAGCAGTCCCGGGACTAGCCTCAAAGAGACCCAGTACTTC | CASSPGTSLKETQYF
TRBJ2-1 | TRBV12-3/TRBV12-4 | few | NA | TGTGCCAGCAGCACCCGGGAGTCGGGATCGCCCCATGAGCAGTTCTTC | CASSTRESGSPHEQFF
TRBJ1-2 | TRBV4-2 | NA | TRBD1 | TGTGCCAGCAGCCAAGGAGGACAGGGAGGGGGCTATGGCTACACCTTC | CASSQGGQGGGYGYTF
TRBJ2-7 | TRBV28 | NA | NA | TGTGCCAGCAGCTACGCTGGACCCCGCTACGAGCAGTACTTC | CASSYAGPRYEQYF
TRBJ2-1 | TRBV6-2/TRBV6-3 | NA | NA | TGTGCCAGCAGTTACTCGGTCCTAAGTTTGTATGAGCAGTTCTTC | CASSYSVLSLYEQFF
TRBJ2-7 | TRBV15 | NA | NA | TGTGCCACCAGCAGAGATCGTAGGGGGAACCCCTACGAGCAGTACTTC | CATSRDRRGNPYEQYF
TRBJ1-2 | TRBV28 | NA | NA | TGTGCCAGCAGTCTGGTGGGGTCTGGCTACACCTTC | CASSLVGSGYTF
TRBJ1-2 | TRBV6-5 | NA | NA | TGTGCCAGCAGTCGCCGGGGACGGTCGGATGGCTACACCTTC | CASSRRGRSDGYTF
TRBJ2-7 | TRBV6-5 | many | NA | TGTGCCAGCAGTTACTCGATCGCCGGGGGCTACGAGCAGTACTTC | CASSYSIAGGYEQYF
TRBJ2-7 | TRBV6-5 | NA | NA | TGTGCCAGCAGTCAGACTGGGACTTCTCCATACGAGCAGTACTTC | CASSQTGTSPYEQYF
TRBJ1-4 | TRBV5-1 | NA | TRBD1 | TGCGCCAGCAGCTATCAGGGGGCGCGGAATGAAAAACTGTTTTTT | CASSYQGARNEKLFF
TRBJ2-5 | TRBV5-1 | NA | NA | TGCGCCAGCAAAGTGCGAGGGGAGAAAGAGACCCAGTACTTC | CASKVRGEKETQYF
TRBJ2-7 | TRBV20-1 | NA | NA | TGCAGTGCTAGCGACAGCGTGTCCTACGAGCAGTACTTC | CSASDSVSYEQYF
TRBJ2-1 | TRBV7-2 | NA | TRBD2 | TGTGCCAGCAGCATTTTGACGGGACTAGCGGGGAGGGATGAGCAGTTCTTC | CASSILTGLAGRDEQFF
TRBJ2-7 | TRBV29-1 | NA | NA | TGCAGCGTTGGGGGACTTGGGGTCTACGAGCAGTACTTC | CSVGGLGVYEQYF
TRBJ2-5 | TRBV5-6 | NA | NA | TGTGCCAGCAGCCTTAAGTGGGGGGAGACCCAGTACTTC | CASSLKWGETQYF
TRBJ2-1 | TRBV30 | NA | TRBD2 | TGTGCCTGGTTTCCGGGACTAGCAACCGGTGAGCAGTTCTTC | CAWFPGLATGEQFF
TRBJ2-1 | TRBV28 | NA | NA | TGTGCCAGCAGAGTCACTCAGCGTGAGCAGTTCTTC | CASRVTQREQFF
TRBJ2-3 | TRBV20-1 | few | TRBD2 | TGCAGTGCAACCACTAGCGGGAGTGTAGATACGCAGTATTTT | CSATTSGSVDTQYF
TRBJ2-1 | TRBV12-3/TRBV12-4 | few | NA | TGTGCCAGCAGCTCCTTAGCGGTTCGGGGGCAGTTCTTC | CASSSLAVRGQFF
TRBJ2-7 | TRBV7-2 | NA | NA | TGTGCCAGCAGCGAGGCTAAGCGGTCGATGTACTTC | CASSEAKRSMYF
TRBJ2-7 | TRBV4-2 | few | NA | TGTGCCAGCAGCCAGAACGCCGCGCCGGGGGAGCAGTACTTC | CASSQNAAPGEQYF
TRBJ2-3 | TRBV7-9 | NA | NA | TGTGCCAGCAGTTTAGTAGCTACCACAGATACGCAGTATTTT | CASSLVATTDTQYF
TRBJ2-1 | TRBV2 | few | NA | TGTGCCAGCAGCATCCGCCTACAGCACAATGAGCAGTTCTTC | CASSIRLQHNEQFF
TRBJ2-7 | TRBV4-2 | NA | NA | TGTGCCAGCAACCAAGACCCAGGAGGCGAGCAGTACTTC | CASNQDPGGEQYF
TRBJ2-5 | TRBV3-1 | NA | TRBD1 | TGTGCCAGCAGCCAAACAGGGGTAATAGAGACCCAGTACTTC | CASSQTGVIETQYF
TRBJ1-3 | TRBV7-2 | NA | TRBD1 | TGTGCCAGCTCGACAGGGGGTGGAAACACCATATATTTT | CASSTGGGNTIYF
TRBJ2-3 | TRBV29-1 | NA | TRBD2 | TGCAGCGTCGCGGGAGCTAGCGGGAGAGGGACAGATACGCAGTATTTT | CSVAGASGRGTDTQYF
TRBJ1-3 | TRBV27 | NA | NA | TGTGCCAGCAGTTTATTTCTCTCGAGGAACCTAGGAGGTGGAAACACCATATATTTT | CASSLFLSRNLGGGNTIYF
TRBJ1-1 | TRBV12-3/TRBV12-4 | NA | NA | TGTGCCAGCAGTTTAGCGCCGGGCGAAGCTTTCTTT | CASSLAPGEAFF
TRBJ2-1 | TRBV12-5 | NA | NA | TGTGCTAGTGGTTCCTGGGGGGGCCTATACAATGAGCAGTTCTTC | CASGSWGGLYNEQFF
TRBJ2-3 | TRBV12-3/TRBV12-4 | NA | NA | TGTGCCAGCAGTCCCTCTAAGGTATTCTTCACAGATACGCAGTATTTT | CASSPSKVFFTDTQYF
TRBJ2-7 | TRBV12-3/TRBV12-4 | NA | NA | TGTGCCAGCAGCGGGGGATCCGGGGTAACCTACGAGCAGTACTTC | CASSGGSGVTYEQYF
TRBJ1-5 | TRBV6-1 | NA | NA | TGTGCCAGCAGTGAGTGGGTCCTCAATCAGCCCCAGCATTTT | CASSEWVLNQPQHF
TRBJ2-1 | TRBV20-1 | few | TRBD2 | TGCAGTGCTAGAGAACCGACTAGCTCAGTCCATGAGCAGTTCTTC | CSAREPTSSVHEQFF
TRBJ2-3 | TRBV7-2 | NA | NA | TGTGCCAGCAGCTTAGTCGGGAGTGGCGCAGATACGCAGTATTTT | CASSLVGSGADTQYF
TRBJ2-7 | TRBV14 | NA | NA | TGTGCCAGCAGCCAGTTCGGGATGAGCGGTCGCTACGAGCAGTACTTC | CASSQFGMSGRYEQYF
TRBJ2-3 | TRBV20-1 | NA | TRBD2 | TGCAGTGCTAGAGATCGGTTAGCGGGTCACACAGATACGCAGTATTTT | CSARDRLAGHTDTQYF
TRBJ1-6 | TRBV5-1 | NA | NA | TGCGCCAGCAGCTGGACCTTCGGGGCGAATTCACCCCTCCACTTT | CASSWTFGANSPLHF